These 13 T cell receptor beta chains came from one sample sequenced in a study of metastatic and nonmetastatic thyroid tumors. TCRdb reanalyzed the PCR reads via MiXCR. The sample has some 93,000 clones; more than 9.5% are singletons. All patients were untreated before thyroid surgery. The sequencing input was blood. These receptors were obtained from a female donor with papillary thyroid cancer or a benign thyroid nodule (not recorded which). Some clones in this sample may be carry-over from other donors' samples.

This clone has a count of ten or more. This rearrangement joins TRBV20-1 to TRBJ2-1; tentatively, D is TRBD2 (6 bases). V lost 4 bases, J lost 5 bases, and 9 bases lay in between. This CDR3 has 12 amino acids. Germline CDR1 DFQATT, CDR2 SNEGSKA (reference sequence). CDR3 region: CSATGLNNEQFF. As DNA, the CDR3 is TGCAGTGCTACGGGACTTAACAATGAGCAGTTCTTC.

This clone was recorded many times. V is TRBV11-2 and J is TRBJ2-5, with 7 positions matching TRBD1. The CDR3 has 16 amino acids. The V and J ends lost 0 bases and 5 bases, in that order; junction bases with no gene match: 9. Germline assignment: CDR1 SGHAT and CDR2 FQNNGV. The CDR3 coding sequence is TGTGCCAGCAGCTTAGATGGGGGACAGCGGAGGGAGACCCAGTACTTC. Its translation is CASSLDGGQRRETQYF.

There are many counts of this clone. CDR3 in DNA: TGTGCCACCAGCAGAGATCTCCCCCACGGAGTAGGTGGCACAGATACGCAGTATTTT. As protein: CATSRDLPHGVGGTDTQYF. The chain joins TRBV15 to TRBJ2-3; D is ambiguous. Per the germline V gene, CDR1 is LNHNV and CDR2 is YYDKDF (reference sequence). Deletions cut 0 bases from V and 1 base from J, with 20 bases between. There are 19 residues in the CDR3. Looking up the rest from reference TRBV15 and TRBJ2-3 gives the full variable domain: DAMVIQNPRYQVTQFGKPVTLSCSQTLNHNVMYWYQQKSSQAPKLLFHYYDKDFNNEADTPDNFQSRRPNTSFCFLDIRSPGLGDTAMYLCATSRDLPHGVGGTDTQYFGPGTRLTVL.

This clone was found many times. The DNA for the CDR3 is TGTGCCAGCAGTCCCGGGGCAGGGACTGGAAACACCATATATTTT. Encoded protein: CASSPGAGTGNTIYF. The chain joins TRBV6-1 to TRBJ1-3; tentative D call: TRBD1 (5 bases). The V gene lost 5 bases and the J gene lost 2 bases, with 13 bases spanning the gap. CDR3 length: 15 amino acids. In germline, CDR1 is MNHNS, CDR2 SASEGT.

This clone appeared many times. For the CDR3, the DNA is TGTGCCAGCAGTGAGGAGCGGGAGTTGAATGAGCAGTTCTTC. It yields the protein CASSEERELNEQFF. The V call is TRBV2, the J call TRBJ2-1; 8 nucleotides align to TRBD2. In germline, CDR1 is SNHLY, CDR2 FYNNEI. The CDR3 length is 14 residues. The junction had 5 bases not matched to a gene; V was cut back by 3 bases and J by 7 bases.

This clone was observed at least ten times. Here the CDR3 reads CASRAFHSGANVLTF. Written as DNA, the CDR3 is TGTGCCAGCAGGGCTTTTCACTCTGGGGCCAACGTCCTGACTTTC. The J gene is TRBJ2-6, the V gene TRBV2; D is undetermined. The V end lost 6 bases, the J end lost 0 bases, and 9 bases lay between the germline ends. Germline assignment: CDR1 SNHLY and CDR2 FYNNEI. The CDR3 runs to 15 residues. The full variable domain, with the rest looked up from reference TRBV2 and TRBJ2-6, is EPEVTQTPSHQVTQMGQEVILRCVPISNHLYFYWYRQILGQKVEFLVSFYNNEISEKSEIFDDQFSVERPDGSNFTLKIRSTKLEDSAMYFCASRAFHSGANVLTFGAGSRLTVL.

This clone was counted ten times or more. Given a much more abundant clone one base away, this may be a read error. V usage is TRBV6-2 or TRBV6-3 and J usage is TRBJ2-3, with 7 bases aligning to TRBD1. CDR1 is MNHEY and CDR2 is SVGEGT in the germline V gene. Losses at the gene ends were 8 bases for V and 2 bases for J; bases not matched to a gene: 13. The CDR3 length is 16 residues. CDR3 region: CASGRIPTGPTDTQYF. For the CDR3, the DNA is TGTGCCAGCGGTCGAATCCCGACAGGGCCCACAGATACGCAGTATTTT.

This clone came up a few times. This may come from a read error, since a much larger clone is one base off. This chain connects TRBV4-2 to TRBJ2-5; 7 bases map to TRBD2. This CDR3 comprises 16 residues. Looked up from germline, CDR1 is LGHNA and CDR2 is YNFKEQ. The CDR3 DNA is TGTGCCAGCAGCCAAGATCTGGCGGGGGAGAAGGGTGAGCAGTCCTTC. Amino acids: CASSQDLAGEKGEQSF.

This clone was observed at least ten times. V and J are TRBV28 and TRBJ2-7, with TRBD2 matching over 12 bases. The CDR3 loop spans 18 amino acids. V lost 6 bases, J lost 3 bases, and 15 bases stayed unmatched. The germline gives CDR1 MDHEN, CDR2 SYDVKM. Here the CDR3 DNA reads TGTGCCAGCAGACCTCTAGCGGGAGGGCTTACCTCCGTCTACGAGCAGTACTTC. This translates into CASRPLAGGLTSVYEQYF.

At least ten counts were recorded for this clone. The chain joins TRBV20-1 to TRBJ2-1; 7 bases fit TRBD2. Germline CDR1 is DFQATT and CDR2 is SNEGSKA (reference sequence). V gave up 0 bases and J gave up 10 bases; unmatched junction bases: 9. This CDR3 is 14 amino acids long. Here the CDR3 DNA reads TGCAGTGCTAGAGAAGGTCGAGGAGCGGGGGAGCAGTTCTTC. This gives the protein CSAREGRGAGEQFF.

Notes on this clone: A much more abundant neighbour one base away suggests this may be a read error. The J gene is TRBJ1-1, the V gene TRBV29-1; D not resolved. V lost 7 bases and J lost 1, with 7 bases in between. This CDR3 is 11 amino acids long. The germline gives CDR1 SQVTM, CDR2 ANQGSEA. The CDR3 sequence: CSGVKNTEAFF. In DNA form, the CDR3 reads TGCAGCGGGGTGAAGAACACTGAAGCTTTCTTT.

This clone turned up a few times. The genes are TRBV6-1 and TRBJ1-2, with D perhaps matching TRBD1 (5 bases). V was pared by 10 bases and J by 0 bases, with 18 bases between. Germline V gene data show CDR1 as MNHNS and CDR2 as SASEGT. The CDR3 totals 15 residues. The CDR3 sequence is CATRKGTYSNYGYTF. CDR3 DNA sequence: TGTGCCACCAGGAAGGGGACGTACTCTAACTATGGCTACACCTTC.

This clone was seen ten or more times. CDR3 sequence: CSVAPQETQYF. The CDR3 DNA sequence: TGCAGCGTTGCTCCCCAAGAGACCCAGTACTTC. V gene TRBV29-1 combines with J gene TRBJ2-5; D not certain. Trimming shortened V by 4 bases and J by 1 base, and 4 bases separated the two germline ends. The germline V gene encodes CDR1 SQVTM and CDR2 ANQGSEA. This CDR3 comprises 11 residues.